One and the same sample provided the 27 T cell receptor beta chains below, sequenced in a study of OX40 agonist ivuxolimab in advanced cancers. Clones were read by immunoSEQ multiplex PCR, and TCRdb kept only the in-frame ones, dropping some. This sample carries some 50,000 clones, over 70% of them seen once, and the ten largest clones take about 1.8%. The sequences come from CD4+ or CD8+ T cells sorted from blood, collected in a trial of the OX40 agonist ivuxolimab. Every receptor here comes from an adult with an advanced solid tumor such as melanoma, head and neck, liver or kidney cancer.

This clone was picked up one time. This chain connects TRBV6-1 to TRBJ2-5, with TRBD1 matching 11 bases. V lost 6 bases, J lost 4 bases, and 4 bases stayed unmatched. In germline, CDR1 is MNHNS, CDR2 SASEGT. The CDR3 loop spans 14 amino acids. This CDR3 reads CASRDRGRGETQYF. CDR3 DNA: TGTGCCAGCAGGGACAGGGGGCGAGGAGAGACCCAGTACTTC.

The rearrangement links TRBV7-2 to TRBJ1-2; perhaps TRBD1 as D (5 bases). This CDR3 is built from 13 residues. Germline V gives CDR1 SGHTA, CDR2 FQGNSA. The V end lost 5 bases, the J end lost 4 bases, and 11 bases lay between the germline ends. The CDR3 is CASSPRGPYGYTF. CDR3 bases: TGTGCCAGCAGCCCTAGGGGTCCCTATGGCTACACCTTC.

J is TRBJ2-5 and V is TRBV7-2; no reliable D call. This CDR3 spans 11 amino acids. Germline V gives CDR1 SGHTA, CDR2 FQGNSA. V was cut by 4 bases and J by 5 bases, with 5 bases left in between. The CDR3 nucleotides read TGTGCCAGCAGCTCTTATGAGACCCAGTACTTC. It encodes CASSSYETQYF.

This chain uses TRBV18 with TRBJ1-6; no reliable D call. The germline gives CDR1 KGHSH, CDR2 LQKENI. The CDR3 has 15 amino acids. V lost 3 bases to trimming and J lost 10 bases, with 16 bases between them. CDR3 residues: CASSPIPGGQSPLHF. CDR3 in DNA: TGTGCCAGCTCACCGATCCCGGGTGGGCAGTCACCCCTCCACTTT.

This clone was seen a handful of times. The V call is TRBV6-6, the J call TRBJ2-7; possibly TRBD1 or TRBD2 for D (5 bases each). CDR3 length equals 14 residues. Trimming removed 8 bases from V and 4 bases from J, with 18 bases in between. CDR1 is MNHNY and CDR2 is SVGAGI in the germline V gene (reference sequence). CDR3 region: CASRLGAPGYEQYF. CDR3 sequence (DNA): TGTGCCAGCCGCCTCGGGGCTCCCGGTTACGAGCAGTACTTC.

This clone has just a few counts. The rearrangement joins TRBV10-1 to TRBJ2-2, with unresolved D. Germline V gene sequence: CDR1 WNHNN, CDR2 SYGVQD (reference sequence). CDR3 size: 13 residues. Trimming cost V 3 bases and J 0 bases, with 2 bases left between them. The CDR3 loop reads CASSETNTGELFF. CDR3 bases: TGCGCCAGCAGTGAAACGAACACCGGGGAGCTGTTTTTT.

The chain uses TRBV9 and TRBJ1-6, with D unclear. The CDR3 runs to 17 residues. Germline-derived CDR1 and CDR2 are SGDLS and YYNGEE. Trimming took off 4 bases at V and 0 bases at J, with 14 bases between the two ends. In nucleotides, the CDR3 is TGTGCCAGCAGCCCCCTCAGTTCGCGCTCCTATAATTCACCCCTCCACTTT. Translated: CASSPLSSRSYNSPLHF.

J is TRBJ2-3 and V is TRBV4-3; TRBD2 agrees at 8 bases. There are 17 residues in the CDR3. Trimming at V came to 1 base and at J to 5 bases, leaving 11 bases not matched to a gene. Germline assignment: CDR1 LGHNA and CDR2 YSLEER. In nucleotides, the CDR3 is TGCGCCAGCAGCCAAGGCCAGGGTAGCGGGATTAGAGATACGCAGTATTTT. Translating gives CASSQGQGSGIRDTQYF.

The chain employs TRBV6-1 and TRBJ2-1, with D unresolved. Germline V gene data show CDR1 as MNHNS and CDR2 as SASEGT. The CDR3 has 12 residues. The V and J ends lost 10 bases and 4 bases respectively, with 11 bases between them. For the CDR3, the DNA is TGTGCCACCGAAGGGCGATACAATGAGCAGTTCTTC. Its translation: CATEGRYNEQFF.

A few counts support this clone. The chain carries TRBV4-1 and TRBJ2-7; 7 bases align to TRBD1. V lost 0 bases to trimming and J lost 3 bases; unmatched junction nucleotides: 8. This CDR3 is built from 16 residues. Looked up from germline, CDR1 is MGHRA and CDR2 is YSYEKL. CDR3 DNA sequence: TGCGCCAGCAGCCAAGAATCGGGGACAGTAAACTACGAGCAGTACTTC. Protein sequence: CASSQESGTVNYEQYF.

CDR3 loop: CASSSAGTGQTEAFF. Here the CDR3 DNA reads TGTGCCAGCTCATCCGCGGGGACAGGGCAGACTGAAGCTTTCTTT. The V call is TRBV18, the J call TRBJ1-1, with 9 nucleotides matching TRBD1. The CDR3 is 15 residues long. Germline CDR1 and CDR2: KGHSH and LQKENI. J lost 5 bases, V lost 5 bases, and 9 bases had no gene match.

This chain connects TRBV7-9 to TRBJ1-4, with TRBD1 matching 12 bases. This CDR3 comprises 16 residues. J gave up 6 bases and V 1 base, and 3 bases lay outside the gene matches. Germline values: CDR1 SEHNR, CDR2 FQNEAQ (reference sequence). Here the CDR3 reads CASSLVGQGAYEKLFF. The DNA of the CDR3 is TGTGCCAGCAGCTTAGTGGGACAGGGGGCTTATGAAAAACTGTTTTTT. Full variable domain (rest looked up from reference TRBV7-9 and TRBJ1-4): DTGVSQNPRHKITKRGQNVTFRCDPISEHNRLYWYRQTLGQGPEFLTYFQNEAQLEKSRLLSDRFSAERPKGSFSTLEIQRTEQGDSAMYLCASSLVGQGAYEKLFFGSGTQLSVL.

The genes are TRBV18 and TRBJ1-2; D may be TRBD1 (6 bases). Looked up from germline, CDR1 is KGHSH and CDR2 is LQKENI. This CDR3 region has 14 residues. V was shortened by 0 bases and J by 8 bases, with 13 bases between the two germline ends. In DNA, the CDR3 is TGTGCCAGCTCACCACCCGGGACACAATTAGGCTACACCTTC. Its protein is CASSPPGTQLGYTF.

V and J are TRBV5-4 and TRBJ2-1, with a tentative D call TRBD1 (6 bases). Trimming removed 2 bases at V and 10 bases at J, with 16 bases between. The CDR3 spans 14 residues. Per the germline V gene, CDR1 is SGHNT and CDR2 is YYREEE (reference sequence). The CDR3 DNA reads TGTGCCAGCAGCTTCAGTACAGGGACCCGGGAGCAGTTCTTC. Translating it yields CASSFSTGTREQFF.

The chain recombines TRBV6-5 with TRBJ1-1, with D maybe TRBD1 (5 bases). The germline gives CDR1 MNHEY, CDR2 SVGAGI. The CDR3 sequence is 11 residues long. The V gene lost 9 bases and the J gene lost 5 bases, with 10 bases spanning the gap. The CDR3 region has the DNA TGTGCCAGTCAGACAGCAACTGAAGCTTTCTTT. It codes for CASQTATEAFF.

This clone was detected once. V and J are TRBV4-2 and TRBJ1-2, with D perhaps matching TRBD1 (6 bases). V lost 5 bases and J lost 8, with 9 bases in between. The germline V gene encodes CDR1 LGHNA and CDR2 YNFKEQ. There are 11 residues in the CDR3. Here the CDR3 reads CASSTGWGYTF. The CDR3 region has the DNA TGTGCCAGCAGCACAGGGTGGGGCTACACCTTC.

The chain couples TRBV28 to TRBJ2-1; 12 positions agree with TRBD2. There are 17 residues in the CDR3. From germline, CDR1 is MDHEN and CDR2 SYDVKM. V lost 6 bases to trimming and J lost 0 bases; unmatched junction nucleotides: 6. The CDR3, as DNA: TGTGCCAGCAGAACTAGCGGGGGGAGTAGCTCCTACAATGAGCAGTTCTTC. The encoded protein is CASRTSGGSSSYNEQFF.

The chain couples TRBV5-1 to TRBJ1-1; 7 positions agree with TRBD1. The length of the CDR3 is 15 residues. CDR1 is SGHRS and CDR2 is YFSETQ in the germline V gene. J lost 0 bases, V lost 4 bases, and 6 bases had no gene match. CDR3 sequence (DNA): TGCGCCAGCAGCCCAGGGGGACGGGTGAACACTGAAGCTTTCTTT. It yields the protein CASSPGGRVNTEAFF.

This clone turned up a few times. This rearrangement joins TRBV28 to TRBJ2-1, with a possible D match to TRBD2 (6 bases). Germline V gene sequence: CDR1 MDHEN, CDR2 SYDVKM. CDR3 length: 15 amino acids. The V and J ends lost 1 base and 0 bases respectively, with 7 bases between them. The CDR3 coding sequence is TGTGCCAGCAGTTTATCCGGGGGCTCCTACAATGAGCAGTTCTTC. It encodes CASSLSGGSYNEQFF.

V is TRBV4-2 and J is TRBJ1-5; no firm D call. The CDR3 has 14 amino acids. V was trimmed by 1 base and J by 5 bases, leaving 9 bases between them. Germline V gives CDR1 LGHNA, CDR2 YNFKEQ. CDR3 DNA sequence: TGTGCCAGCAGCCAAGGAAGGGCAGATCAGCCCCAGCATTTT. Protein: CASSQGRADQPQHF.

The CDR3 region has the DNA TGCGCCAGCAGGGACTCTTACCAAGAGACCCAGTACTTC. It translates to CASRDSYQETQYF. This rearrangement joins TRBV5-1 to TRBJ2-5, with TRBD2 as a possible D gene (5 bases). CDR3 length: 13 residues. Germline CDR1 SGHRS, CDR2 YFSETQ. V shed 5 bases and J shed 0 bases, with 8 bases lying between them.

The chain joins TRBV6-1 to TRBJ1-1; maybe TRBD1 (5 bases). The CDR3 is made up of 13 amino acids. Trimming stripped 6 bases from V and 4 bases from J, with 12 bases between. Germline values: CDR1 MNHNS, CDR2 SASEGT. The CDR3: CASRWTLTTEAFF. The CDR3 DNA reads TGTGCCAGCAGGTGGACACTAACCACTGAAGCTTTCTTT.

V usage is TRBV5-1 and J usage is TRBJ2-1, with D tentatively TRBD2 (6 bases). CDR3 length: 14 amino acids. Deletions cut 2 bases from V and 6 bases from J, with 12 bases between. Germline V lookup: CDR1 SGHRS, CDR2 YFSETQ. CDR3 DNA: TGCGCCAGCAGCTTAGGTTGGGGGGTCAATGAGCAGTTCTTC. Translating it yields CASSLGWGVNEQFF.

A single count supports this clone. The rearrangement joins TRBV19 to TRBJ1-1; a possible D gene is TRBD1 (6 bases). The CDR3 runs 15 residues. The germline V gene has CDR1 LNHDA and CDR2 SQIVND (reference sequence). The germline V and J ends were trimmed by 4 bases and 3 bases, with 15 bases remaining between them. CDR3 protein: CASSRVDRMDTEAFF. The CDR3, as DNA: TGTGCCAGTAGTAGGGTAGACAGGATGGACACTGAAGCTTTCTTT.

This clone was seen only once. The J gene is TRBJ2-5, the V gene TRBV18; TRBD2 matches at 11 bases. The CDR3 spans 17 residues. The J segment lost 5 bases and the V segment lost 2 bases, leaving 10 bases of the junction unmatched. Germline V lookup: CDR1 KGHSH, CDR2 LQKENI. Here the CDR3 reads CASSPASGGPFLETQYF. As DNA, the CDR3 is TGTGCCAGCTCACCAGCTAGCGGGGGGCCGTTTTTGGAGACCCAGTACTTC.

In this sample, this clone is medium-sized. This sequence joins TRBV6-6 and TRBJ1-6; 9 bases fit TRBD1. Germline CDR1 reads MNHNY; CDR2 reads SVGAGI (reference sequence). V was clipped by 6 bases and J by 8 bases; unmatched bases: 11. This CDR3 region has 16 residues. This CDR3 reads CASREDRGNLYSPLHF. DNA for the CDR3: TGTGCCAGCAGGGAGGACAGGGGAAATCTTTATTCACCCCTCCACTTT.

In its sample, this clone was seen once. This sequence joins TRBV11-3 and TRBJ1-1, with unresolved D. Germline V gene data show CDR1 as SGHNT and CDR2 as YENEEA. The CDR3 consists of 13 residues. Trimming cost V 0 bases and J 10 bases, with 12 bases left between them. DNA for the CDR3: TGTGCCAGCAGCTTAGATGACACCCGGGCAGCTTTCTTT. Its protein is CASSLDDTRAAFF.